The sequence of this T cell receptor (beta chain) was determined in a study of T-cell memory formation after mild COVID-19. General observations from the study: The finding that pre-infection memory included some responding clones suggested that cross-reactive memory joined. Whether day 37 second-wave clones are SARS-CoV-2-specific was not confirmed.

After 5'RACE with constant-segment primers, TCR alpha and TCR beta cDNA libraries carrying sample barcodes and UMIs were obtained. TCRdb passed the 5' RACE reads through MiXCR, listing each CDR3 protein once. The sample yields more than 300,000 distinct CDR3 sequences, about 20% seen once. This clonotype was seen more than once but under ten times. As yet, its antigen is unknown. This CDR3 is 14 amino acids long. Germline V gene lookup returns CDR1 SEHNR and CDR2 FQNEAQ (reference sequence). V was trimmed by 3 bases and J by 7 bases, leaving 15 bases between them. The chain uses TRBV7-9 and TRBJ2-5; D is ambiguous. This clonotype originated in a young man who had mild COVID-19 (a few samples of this study predate the infection). Cell type and time point are not known. The sequencing sample was made of PBMCs or a T cell subset sorted from them (not recorded which). The CDR3 loop reads CASSFGQPTGTQYF. DNA for the CDR3: TGTGCCAGCAGCTTTGGGCAGCCCACGGGGACCCAGTACTTC.